This T cell receptor (beta chain) was sequenced during a study of vaccination and CD4 T cells after COVID-19. Overall study: Median time from second vaccine dose to sampling was just over 70 days (14 to 241). Cultures designated as controls were supplied with a CEFX pool, an HIV-1 Nef pool, or no peptide.

Note on this clonotype: Its target is not known.

Germline assignment: CDR1 KGHSH and CDR2 LQKENI. The junction had 6 bases not matched to a gene; V was cut back by 0 bases and J by 5 bases. The CDR3 length is 16 residues. Scientists ran DNA taken from cultured CD4+ T cells through the Oncomine TCR Beta short-read assay for sequencing. The source of extracted genomic DNA was cultured CD4+ T cells. TCRdb passed the PCR reads through MiXCR, listing each CDR3 protein once. The repertoire holds 9,500 to 15,000 distinct CDR3 sequences, with roughly 68% as singletons. Treatment specified: approximately 9-day PBMC culture with coronavirus spike peptide pools or control peptides (ViraFEST assay). ViraFEST used peptide pools to expand antigen-specific T cells before TCR sequencing.

This receptor was obtained from a human donor who had recovered from COVID-19. The chain is built from TRBV18 and TRBJ2-5; 10 nucleotides agree with TRBD2. The source was CD4+ T cells from blood, cultured in vitro, collected before SARS-CoV-2 vaccination. DNA of the CDR3: TGTGCCAGCTCACCACCCCAGCGGGAGGGCGTGGAGACCCAGTACTTC. The encoded protein is CASSPPQREGVETQYF.